The present TCR beta chain was sequenced within a study of patients and donors after allogeneic stem cell transplantation. Trimming took off 2 bases at V and 4 bases at J, with 9 bases between the two ends. This CDR3 has 15 amino acids. This clonotype was found a few times. TCRdb re-called the RT-PCR reads through MiXCR, storing one row per CDR3 protein. The sample holds about a million distinct CDR3 sequences, under 20% seen once. The rearrangement links TRBV12-3 or TRBV12-4 to TRBJ2-6; no firm D call. The receptor was derived from a human donor who was either an allogeneic HSCT recipient or a stem cell or donor lymphocyte infusion donor (not recorded which). It is not recorded whose cells these are; they may come from a transplant donor. Sample: blood, either unsorted or a sorted T cell fraction (not recorded which). The CDR3 loop reads CASSLYPRGANVLTF. CDR3 bases: TGTGCCAGCAGTTTATACCCCAGGGGGGCCAACGTCCTGACTTTC.